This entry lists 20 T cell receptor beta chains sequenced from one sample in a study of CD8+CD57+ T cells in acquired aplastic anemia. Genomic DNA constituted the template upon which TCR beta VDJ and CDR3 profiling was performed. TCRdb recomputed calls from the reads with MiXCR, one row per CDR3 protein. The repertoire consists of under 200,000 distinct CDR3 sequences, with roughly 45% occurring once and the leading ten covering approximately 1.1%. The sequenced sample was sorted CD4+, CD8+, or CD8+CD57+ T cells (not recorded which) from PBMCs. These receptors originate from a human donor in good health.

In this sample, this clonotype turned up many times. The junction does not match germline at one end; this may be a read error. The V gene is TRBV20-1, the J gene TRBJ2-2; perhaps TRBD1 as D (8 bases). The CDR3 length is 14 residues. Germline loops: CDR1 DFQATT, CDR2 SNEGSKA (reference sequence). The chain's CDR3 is CSARVTGGAGALFF. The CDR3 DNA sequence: TGCAGTGCTAGAGTAACAGGGGGGGCCGGGGCGCTGTTTTTT.

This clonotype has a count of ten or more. The CDR3 sequence: CASGLGGRGNNEQFF. The CDR3, as DNA: TGTGCCAGTGGTCTAGGCGGGAGGGGGAACAATGAGCAGTTCTTC. The chain combines TRBV2 with TRBJ2-1; 9 nucleotides agree with TRBD2. The CDR3 spans 15 residues. The germline gives CDR1 SNHLY, CDR2 FYNNEI. V trimming: 9 bases; J trimming: 5 bases; junction bases outside the gene matches: 11.

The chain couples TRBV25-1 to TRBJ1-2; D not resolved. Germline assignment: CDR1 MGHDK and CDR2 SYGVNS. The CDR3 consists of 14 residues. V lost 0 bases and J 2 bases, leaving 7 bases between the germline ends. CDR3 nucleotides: TGTGCCAGCAGTGAATACGGCGGCAACTATGGCTACACCTTC. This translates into CASSEYGGNYGYTF.

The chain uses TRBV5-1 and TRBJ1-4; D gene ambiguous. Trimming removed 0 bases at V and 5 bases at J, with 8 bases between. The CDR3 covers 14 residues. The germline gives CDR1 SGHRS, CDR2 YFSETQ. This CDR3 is CASSLGAGNEKLFF. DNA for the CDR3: TGCGCCAGCAGCTTGGGCGCAGGAAATGAAAAACTGTTTTTT. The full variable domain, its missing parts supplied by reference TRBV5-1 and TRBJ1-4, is KAGVTQTPRYLIKTRGQQVTLSCSPISGHRSVSWYQQTPGQGLQFLFEYFSETQRNKGNFPGRFSGRQFSNSRSEMNVSTLELGDSALYLCASSLGAGNEKLFFGSGTQLSVL.

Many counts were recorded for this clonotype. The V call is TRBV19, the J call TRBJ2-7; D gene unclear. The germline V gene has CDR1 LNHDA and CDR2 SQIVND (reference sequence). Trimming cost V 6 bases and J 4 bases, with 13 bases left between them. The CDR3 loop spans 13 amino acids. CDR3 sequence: CASSDRPTYEQYF. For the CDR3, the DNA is TGTGCCAGTAGCGACCGTCCAACATACGAGCAGTACTTC.

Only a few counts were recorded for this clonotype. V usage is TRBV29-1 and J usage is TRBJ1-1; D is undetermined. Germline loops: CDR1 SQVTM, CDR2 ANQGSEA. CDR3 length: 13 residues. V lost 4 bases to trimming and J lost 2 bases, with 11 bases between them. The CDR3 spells CSVVAGLNTEAFF. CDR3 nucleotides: TGCAGCGTTGTAGCAGGACTCAACACTGAAGCTTTCTTT.

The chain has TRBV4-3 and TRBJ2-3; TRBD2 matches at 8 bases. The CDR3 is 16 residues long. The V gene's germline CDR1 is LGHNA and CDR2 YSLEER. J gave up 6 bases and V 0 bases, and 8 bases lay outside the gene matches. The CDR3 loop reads CASSQEVQRGIDTQYF. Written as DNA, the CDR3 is TGCGCCAGCAGCCAAGAGGTCCAGCGGGGGATCGATACGCAGTATTTT.

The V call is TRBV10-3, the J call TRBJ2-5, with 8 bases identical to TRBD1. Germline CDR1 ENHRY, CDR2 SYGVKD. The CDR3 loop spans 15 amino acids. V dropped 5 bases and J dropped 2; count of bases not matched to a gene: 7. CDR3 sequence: CAISYLGTGQETQYF. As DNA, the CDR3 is TGTGCCATCAGTTACTTAGGGACAGGACAAGAGACCCAGTACTTC.

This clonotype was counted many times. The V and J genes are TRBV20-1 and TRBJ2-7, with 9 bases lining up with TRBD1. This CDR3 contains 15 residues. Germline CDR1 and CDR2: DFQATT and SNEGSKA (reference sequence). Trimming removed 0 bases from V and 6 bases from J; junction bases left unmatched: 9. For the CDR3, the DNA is TGCAGTGCTAGAGAAGGAACAGGGGGCTACTTCGAGCAGTACTTC. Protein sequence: CSAREGTGGYFEQYF.

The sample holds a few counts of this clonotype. CDR3: CASSMPRGNYNEQFF. CDR3 nucleotide sequence: TGCGCCAGCAGCATGCCCCGGGGCAACTACAATGAGCAGTTCTTC. The V gene is TRBV4-1, the J gene TRBJ2-1, with D tentatively TRBD1 or TRBD2 (5 bases each). The CDR3 is 15 amino acids. Germline lookup yields CDR1 MGHRA and CDR2 YSYEKL. Trimming pared 5 bases from V and 3 bases from J, leaving 14 bases between.

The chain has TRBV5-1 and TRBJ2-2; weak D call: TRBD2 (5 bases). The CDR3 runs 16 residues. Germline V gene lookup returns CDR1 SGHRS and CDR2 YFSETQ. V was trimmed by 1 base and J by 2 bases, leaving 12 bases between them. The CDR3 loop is CASSLRTPRNTGELFF. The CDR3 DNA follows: TGCGCCAGCAGCTTGAGGACTCCACGTAACACCGGGGAGCTGTTTTTT.

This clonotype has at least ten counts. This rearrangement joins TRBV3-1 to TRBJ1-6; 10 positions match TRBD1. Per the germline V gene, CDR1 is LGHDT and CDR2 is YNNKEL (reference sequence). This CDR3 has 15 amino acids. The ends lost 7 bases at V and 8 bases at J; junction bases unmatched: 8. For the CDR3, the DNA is TGTGCCAGCAACTTTTGGGGACAGGGGCATTCACCCCTCCACTTT. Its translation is CASNFWGQGHSPLHF.

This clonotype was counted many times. The CDR3: CASGEYQGYEQYF. The CDR3 DNA reads as TGCGCCAGCGGGGAATATCAGGGGTACGAGCAGTACTTC. V gene TRBV10-2 combines with J gene TRBJ2-7, with D maybe TRBD1 (6 bases). Germline V gene data show CDR1 as WSHSY and CDR2 as SAAADI. Trimming left V 8 bases short and J 4 bases short, with 15 bases between. This CDR3 is 13 amino acids long.

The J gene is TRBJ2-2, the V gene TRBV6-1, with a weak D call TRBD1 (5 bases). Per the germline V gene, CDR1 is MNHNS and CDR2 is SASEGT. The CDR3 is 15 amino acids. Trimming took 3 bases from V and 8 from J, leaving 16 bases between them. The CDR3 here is CASSDLAGCPGELFF. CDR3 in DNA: TGTGCCAGCAGTGACTTGGCAGGGTGTCCTGGGGAGCTGTTTTTT.

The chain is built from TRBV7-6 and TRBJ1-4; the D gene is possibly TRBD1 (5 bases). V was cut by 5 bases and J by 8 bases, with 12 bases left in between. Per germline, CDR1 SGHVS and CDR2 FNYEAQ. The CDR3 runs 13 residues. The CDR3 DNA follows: TGTGCCAGCAGCCCTAGGGAGGGGGAAAAACTGTTTTTT. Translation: CASSPREGEKLFF.

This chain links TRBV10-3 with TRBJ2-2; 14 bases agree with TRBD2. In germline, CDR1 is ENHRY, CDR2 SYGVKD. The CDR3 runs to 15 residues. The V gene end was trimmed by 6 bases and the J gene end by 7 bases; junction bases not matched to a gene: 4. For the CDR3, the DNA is TGTGCCATCAGCGCGGGACTAGCGGGAGTCGGGGAGCTGTTTTTT. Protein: CAISAGLAGVGELFF.

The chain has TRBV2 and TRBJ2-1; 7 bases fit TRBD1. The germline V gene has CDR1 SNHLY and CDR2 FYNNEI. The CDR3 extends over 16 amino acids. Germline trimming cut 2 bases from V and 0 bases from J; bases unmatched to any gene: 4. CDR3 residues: CASSELGGGSYNEQFF. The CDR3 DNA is TGTGCCAGCAGTGAACTAGGGGGCGGCTCCTACAATGAGCAGTTCTTC.

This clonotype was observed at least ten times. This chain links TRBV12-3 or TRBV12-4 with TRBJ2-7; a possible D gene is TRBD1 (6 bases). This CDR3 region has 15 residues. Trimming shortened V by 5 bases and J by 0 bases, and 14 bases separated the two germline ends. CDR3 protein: CASSPPGVRSYEQYF. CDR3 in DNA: TGTGCCAGCAGTCCACCAGGGGTGCGCTCCTACGAGCAGTACTTC.

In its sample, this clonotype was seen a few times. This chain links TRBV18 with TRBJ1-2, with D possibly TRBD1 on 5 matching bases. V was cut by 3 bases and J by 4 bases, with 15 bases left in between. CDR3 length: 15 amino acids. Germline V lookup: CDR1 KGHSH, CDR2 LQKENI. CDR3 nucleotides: TGTGCCAGCTCACCGTGGGGGACTGGGGTCTATGGCTACACCTTC. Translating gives CASSPWGTGVYGYTF.

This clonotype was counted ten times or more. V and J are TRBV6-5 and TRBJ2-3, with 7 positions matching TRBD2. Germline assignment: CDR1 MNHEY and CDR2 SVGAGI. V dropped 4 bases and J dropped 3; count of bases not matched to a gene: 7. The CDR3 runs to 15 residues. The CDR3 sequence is CASSSAAGATDTQYF. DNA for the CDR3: TGTGCCAGCAGTTCTGCGGCGGGAGCGACAGATACGCAGTATTTT.